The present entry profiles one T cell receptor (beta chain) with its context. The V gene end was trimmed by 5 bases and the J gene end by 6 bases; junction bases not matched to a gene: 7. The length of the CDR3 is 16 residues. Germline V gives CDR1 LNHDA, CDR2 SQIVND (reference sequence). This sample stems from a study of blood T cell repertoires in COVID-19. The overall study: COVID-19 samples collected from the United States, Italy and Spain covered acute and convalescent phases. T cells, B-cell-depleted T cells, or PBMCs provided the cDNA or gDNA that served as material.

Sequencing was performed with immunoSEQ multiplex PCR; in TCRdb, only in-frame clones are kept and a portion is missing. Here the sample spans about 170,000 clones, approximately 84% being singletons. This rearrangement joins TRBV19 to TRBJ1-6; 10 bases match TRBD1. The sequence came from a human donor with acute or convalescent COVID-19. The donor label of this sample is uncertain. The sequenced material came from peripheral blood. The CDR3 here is CASSSPGQGINSPLHF. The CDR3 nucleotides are TGTGCCAGTAGTTCTCCGGGACAGGGGATTAATTCACCCCTCCACTTT.